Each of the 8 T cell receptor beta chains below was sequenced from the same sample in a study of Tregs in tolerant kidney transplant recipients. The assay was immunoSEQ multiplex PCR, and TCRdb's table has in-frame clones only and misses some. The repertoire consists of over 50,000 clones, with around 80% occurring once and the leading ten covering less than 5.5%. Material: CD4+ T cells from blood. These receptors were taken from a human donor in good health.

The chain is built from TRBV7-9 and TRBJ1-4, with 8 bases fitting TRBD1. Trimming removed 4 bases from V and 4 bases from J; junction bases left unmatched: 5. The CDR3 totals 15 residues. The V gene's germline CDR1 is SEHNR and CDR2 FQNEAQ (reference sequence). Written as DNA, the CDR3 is TGTGCCAGCAGCTGGGACAGGAATTTTAATGAAAAACTGTTTTTT. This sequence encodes CASSWDRNFNEKLFF.

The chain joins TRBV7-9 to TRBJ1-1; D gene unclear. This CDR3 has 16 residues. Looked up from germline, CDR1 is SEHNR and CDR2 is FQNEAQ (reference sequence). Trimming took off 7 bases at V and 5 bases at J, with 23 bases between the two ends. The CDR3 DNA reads TGTGCCAGCACCAGCCTCGCTAAGAGGGAGGGAACTGAAGCTTTCTTT. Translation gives CASTSLAKREGTEAFF.

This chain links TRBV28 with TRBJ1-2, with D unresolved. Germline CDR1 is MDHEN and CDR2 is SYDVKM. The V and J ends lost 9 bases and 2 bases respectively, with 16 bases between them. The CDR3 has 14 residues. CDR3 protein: CASVVGRGNYGYTF. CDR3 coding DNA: TGTGCCAGTGTCGTGGGTCGAGGGAACTATGGCTACACCTTC.

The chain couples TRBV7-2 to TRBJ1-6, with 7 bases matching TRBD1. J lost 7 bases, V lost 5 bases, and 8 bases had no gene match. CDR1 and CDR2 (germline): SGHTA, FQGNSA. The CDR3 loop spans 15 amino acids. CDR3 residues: CASSPQTDRNSPLHF. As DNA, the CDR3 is TGTGCCAGCAGCCCGCAAACGGACAGGAATTCACCCCTCCACTTT. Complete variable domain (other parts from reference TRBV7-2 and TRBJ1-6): GAGVSQSPSNKVTEKGKDVELRCDPISGHTALYWYRQSLGQGLEFLIYFQGNSAPDKSGLPSDRFSAERTGGSVSTLTIQRTQQEDSAVYLCASSPQTDRNSPLHFGNGTRLTVT.

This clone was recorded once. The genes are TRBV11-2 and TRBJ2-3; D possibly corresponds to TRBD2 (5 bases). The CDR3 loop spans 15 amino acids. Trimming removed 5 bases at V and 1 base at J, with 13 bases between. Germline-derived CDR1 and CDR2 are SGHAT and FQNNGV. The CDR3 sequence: CASSRLGGGTDTQYF. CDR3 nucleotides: TGTGCCAGCAGCCGCTTAGGAGGAGGCACAGATACGCAGTATTTT.

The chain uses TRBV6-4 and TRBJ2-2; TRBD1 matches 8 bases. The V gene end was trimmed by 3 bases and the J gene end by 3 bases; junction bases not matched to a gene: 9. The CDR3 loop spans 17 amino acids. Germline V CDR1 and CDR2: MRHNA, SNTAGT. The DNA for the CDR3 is TGTGCCAGCAGTGAGAAGCCTGGGACAGGCTACACCGGGGAGCTGTTTTTT. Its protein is CASSEKPGTGYTGELFF.

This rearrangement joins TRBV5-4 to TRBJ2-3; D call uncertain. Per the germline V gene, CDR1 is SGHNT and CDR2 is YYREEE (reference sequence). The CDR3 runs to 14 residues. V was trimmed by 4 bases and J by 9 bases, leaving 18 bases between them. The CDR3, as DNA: TGTGCCAGCAGCACAGACTCGGGTCTAGGGACGCAGTATTTT. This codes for CASSTDSGLGTQYF.

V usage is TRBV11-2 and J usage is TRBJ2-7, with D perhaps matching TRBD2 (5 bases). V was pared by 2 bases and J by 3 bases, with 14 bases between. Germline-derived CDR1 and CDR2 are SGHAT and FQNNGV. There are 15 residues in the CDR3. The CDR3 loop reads CASSLRSGGFYEQYF. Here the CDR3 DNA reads TGTGCCAGCAGCTTAAGGTCAGGAGGTTTCTACGAGCAGTACTTC.